This entry is about one T cell receptor beta chain. Antigen unknown. Other DNA sequences in the same sample also yield this CDR3. CDR1 and CDR2 (germline): SGHDT, YYEEEE. The V gene lost 0 bases and the J gene lost 6 bases, with 13 bases spanning the gap. The CDR3 consists of 15 residues. This sample is part of a study of shared clonotypes between healthy human individuals. Study-wide results and caveats: Depth was large, yet rarefaction showed that sorted-subset sequencing was incomplete.

Assay used: immunoSEQ multiplex PCR; TCRdb lists only in-frame clones, some missing. The sample lists about 2 million clones; 85% to 95% were seen once. The chain is built from TRBV5-6 and TRBJ1-5; the D gene is possibly TRBD1 (6 bases). The sequence derives from a man younger than 35 in good health. Sequenced sample: naive CD4+ T cells sorted from blood. This sample's subset: CD45RA+ positively selected. As DNA, the CDR3 is TGTGCCAGCAGCTTGGGCAGGGGAAGAGGTCAGCCCCAGCATTTT. This translates into CASSLGRGRGQPQHF.